This is a list of T cell receptor beta chains from one sample in a study of synovial regulatory T cells in juvenile arthritis. Clones were read by immunoSEQ multiplex PCR, and TCRdb kept only the in-frame ones, dropping some. This table holds 9,500 to 10,000 clones. The sample consisted of Treg cells from blood. The receptors here all came from a donor between 2 and 29 years old with juvenile idiopathic arthritis. The CDR3 runs from the conserved cysteine through the conserved F or W. Clone size, where shown, is once, few, many, or a class for clones that have expanded.

TRBV12-5	TRBJ1-1	13	NA	CASGLGGNTEAFF
TRBV5-1	TRBJ2-7	13	NA	CASSTSRGHEQYF
TRBV7-9	TRBJ1-2	18	NA	CASSLGDGDSKSNYGYTF
TRBV6-1	TRBJ2-2	14	NA	CASSEGAFTGELFF
TRBV30	TRBJ2-6	13	NA	CAGRVPGANVLTF
TRBV4-3	TRBJ2-2	17	medium-sized	CASSQRLRDRGSGELFF
TRBV13	TRBJ1-2	13	NA	CASSLGQDYGYTF
TRBV5-1	TRBJ2-1	13	NA	CASSLVRGLEQFF
TRBV5-4	TRBJ2-1	14	NA	CASSLGTGNNEQFF
TRBV14	TRBJ2-3	18	NA	CASSPRTSGGAFTDTQYF
TRBV9	TRBJ2-3	14	NA	CASSVRTGGMMQYF
TRBV6-5	TRBJ1-1	15	NA	CASSYPAGGTAEAFF
TRBV10-3	TRBJ2-7	13	medium-sized	CAISEAGGDEQYF
TRBV2	TRBJ1-1	12	NA	CASSKWGTEAFF
TRBV27	TRBJ2-6	17	NA	CASQDGTGGSGANVLTF
TRBV7-2	TRBJ2-7	13	NA	CASSAPGGGEQYF
TRBV21-1	TRBJ1-2	17	NA	CASTSLLVYGTEYGYTF
TRBV10-3	TRBJ1-5	12	NA	CAISVGDQPQHF
TRBV16	TRBJ1-3	13	medium-sized	CASSQSWGNTIYF
TRBV6-5	TRBJ2-1	15	NA	CASTRTSGRVNEQFF
TRBV29-1	TRBJ2-1	10	NA	CSVTGNEQFF
TRBV6-6	TRBJ1-5	12	medium-sized	CASHSSNQPQHF
TRBV4-3	TRBJ1-3	16	NA	CASSLSREITGNTIYF
TRBV30	TRBJ1-4	13	NA	CAWGGGSGEKLFF
TRBV6-1	TRBJ1-5	14	NA	CASIFQGSNQPQHF
TRBV9	TRBJ1-2	15	NA	CASSPGTGGVYGYTF
TRBV30	TRBJ1-5	16	NA	CAWSFSRDRGPQPQHF
TRBV10-3	TRBJ1-3	13	medium-sized	CAIRTDTRNTIYF
TRBV5-5	TRBJ1-2	16	medium-sized	CASSQGASLANYGYTF
TRBV7-9	TRBJ1-1	13	NA	CASSFEGNTEAFF
TRBV6-6	TRBJ1-1	13	NA	CASSPTENTEAFF
TRBV28	TRBJ1-5	16	NA	CASSFSSGTHPGPQHF
TRBV4-2	TRBJ1-1	11	NA	CASSSGGGAFF
TRBV19	TRBJ2-7	14	NA	CATTPGVGPYEQYF
TRBV5-1	TRBJ2-3	15	NA	CASSRTTSGTDTQYF
TRBV19	TRBJ2-1	13	medium-sized	CASSLAGYNEQFF
TRBV7-8	TRBJ2-7	15	NA	CASSLEGTGGYEQYF
TRBV29-1	TRBJ2-1	13	NA	CSVRWTGEGEQFF
TRBV28	TRBJ2-2	12	NA	CASSPYPGELFF
TRBV19	TRBJ1-1	9	NA	CASSPEHVF
TRBV6-5	TRBJ1-1	14	NA	CASTTDILNTEAFF
TRBV14	TRBJ1-1	16	NA	CASSQGIVGWGTEAFF
TRBV29-1	TRBJ1-1	10	NA	CSAGNTEAFF
TRBV10-3	TRBJ1-1	12	medium-sized	CAIRDRGPEAFF
TRBV27	TRBJ1-4	11	NA	CAIGVGEKLFF
TRBV19	TRBJ1-6	15	medium-sized	CASSITGQGVSPLHF
TRBV5-1	TRBJ2-3	18	NA	CASSRRSGRALGTDTQYF
TRBV5-4	TRBJ1-6	13	medium-sized	CASREGLVSPLHF
TRBV5-1	TRBJ1-1	14	NA	CASSLLGLNTEAFF
TRBV7-9	TRBJ1-4	15	NA	CASSLAGSEALKLFF
TRBV5-6	TRBJ1-6	13	NA	CASSFGADSPLHF
TRBV19	TRBJ1-6	15	NA	CASSVPGQGLRALHF
TRBV4-1	TRBJ1-6	14	NA	CASSPSFIRSPLHF